One and the same sample provided the 11 T cell receptor beta chains below, sequenced in a study of blood T cell repertoires in COVID-19. Sequencing used immunoSEQ multiplex PCR; TCRdb keeps in-frame clones, though not all of them. The table records 200,000 to 250,000 clones, around four fifths of them present only once. Input material: peripheral blood. These receptors all come from a woman of 80 years or more with COVID-19, enrolled during active disease.

V is TRBV2 and J is TRBJ2-4; D perhaps matches TRBD1 (7 bases). The V end was cut by 4 bases, the J end by 9 bases, with 10 bases between. Per germline, CDR1 SNHLY and CDR2 FYNNEI. The length of the CDR3 is 12 residues. CDR3 protein: CASSGQGGIQYF. The CDR3 DNA reads TGTGCCAGCAGTGGACAGGGAGGCATTCAGTACTTC.

The chain links TRBV19 to TRBJ1-2; D is unresolved. V shed 10 bases and J shed 2 bases, with 11 bases lying between them. CDR3 length: 12 residues. CDR1 LNHDA and CDR2 SQIVND come from the germline V gene (reference sequence). CDR3 protein: CATETRNYGYTF. The CDR3 DNA reads TGTGCCACCGAGACAAGGAACTATGGCTACACCTTC.

This chain links TRBV11-3 with TRBJ1-1; D gene unclear. Germline loops: CDR1 SGHNT, CDR2 YENEEA. CDR3 size: 12 residues. V lost 7 bases and J lost 11, with 17 bases in between. The CDR3 loop is CASTRTASLAFF. CDR3 in DNA: TGTGCCAGCACTAGGACGGCTAGCTTGGCTTTCTTT.

The chain combines TRBV5-1 with TRBJ1-1, with D uncertain. CDR1 is SGHRS and CDR2 is YFSETQ in the germline V gene. The CDR3 is 13 amino acids. Trimming took off 0 bases at V and 4 bases at J, with 7 bases between the two ends. CDR3 residues: CASSLGPGTEAFF. DNA of the CDR3: TGCGCCAGCAGCTTGGGCCCGGGCACTGAAGCTTTCTTT.

The chain joins TRBV5-4 to TRBJ2-5; possible D gene TRBD2, 5 bases. V lost 4 bases and J 1 base, leaving 11 bases between the germline ends. CDR3 length: 14 residues. The V gene's germline CDR1 is SGHNT and CDR2 YYREEE (reference sequence). CDR3 in DNA: TGTGCCAGCAGCCTGGGAGCCTCCCAAGAGACCCAGTACTTC. The encoded protein is CASSLGASQETQYF.

The table lists this clone with a count of one. This chain joins TRBV4-2 and TRBJ2-2, with TRBD2 as a possible D gene (5 bases). Trimming cost V 4 bases and J 1 base, with 25 bases left between them. Germline CDR1 is LGHNA and CDR2 is YNFKEQ. The CDR3 extends over 20 amino acids. CDR3 sequence reads: CASSPEGLVTLALNTGELFF. The CDR3 nucleotides read TGTGCCAGCAGCCCTGAGGGTCTCGTGACCCTAGCCCTGAACACCGGGGAGCTGTTTTTT.

The chain is built from TRBV6-6 and TRBJ2-3, with D unclear. The V gene's germline CDR1 is MNHNY and CDR2 SVGAGI (reference sequence). Trimming pared 7 bases from V and 2 bases from J, leaving 7 bases between. The CDR3 contains 12 residues. In nucleotides, the CDR3 is TGTGCCAGCATGGCTTTCACAGATACGCAGTATTTT. Its protein product is CASMAFTDTQYF.

The J gene is TRBJ2-7, the V gene TRBV6-2 or TRBV6-3; TRBD1 might be the D (5 bases). The ends were cut back, 5 bases at V and 3 bases at J, with 8 bases in the middle. The CDR3 has 12 residues. In germline, CDR1 is MNHEY, CDR2 SVGEGT. CDR3 sequence (DNA): TGTGCCAGCAGTCTAGGGGTCTACGAGCAGTACTTC. Protein: CASSLGVYEQYF.

The gene calls are TRBV6-5 and TRBJ1-5; 10 bases line up with TRBD1. V shed 6 bases and J 5 bases; nucleotides not matched to a gene: 7. The CDR3 is made up of 15 amino acids. In germline, CDR1 is MNHEY, CDR2 SVGAGI. CDR3 in DNA: TGTGCCAGCAGCCCCAGACAGGGGGCCCATCAGCCCCAGCATTTT. Encoded protein: CASSPRQGAHQPQHF.

This chain's CDR3 is CASSRDRAYEQYF. In nucleotides, the CDR3 is TGTGCCAGCTCAAGGGACAGGGCATACGAGCAGTACTTC. The rearrangement joins TRBV18 to TRBJ2-7, with 9 positions matching TRBD1. CDR1 is KGHSH and CDR2 is LQKENI in the germline V gene. The ends lost 5 bases at V and 4 bases at J; junction bases unmatched: 3. The CDR3 is made up of 13 amino acids.

The chain links TRBV19 to TRBJ1-5, with a tentative D call TRBD1 (6 bases). The CDR3 totals 14 residues. CDR1 and CDR2 from the germline V gene are LNHDA and SQIVND (reference sequence). The V and J ends lost 6 bases and 3 bases respectively, with 12 bases between them. The DNA for the CDR3 is TGTGCCAGTAGCGCCCGGGACATCAATCAGCCCCAGCATTTT. This codes for CASSARDINQPQHF.